The 7 T cell receptor beta chains listed next were all sequenced from one sample in a study of T cells in Graves' hyperthyroidism and ophthalmopathy. What was amplified from RNA transcripts were TCR beta CDR3 regions. HTBI primers were used for first-round RT-PCR of the TCR CDR3. TCRdb re-derived calls from the multiplex PCR reads in MiXCR, one entry per CDR3 protein. The repertoire holds hundreds of thousands of distinct CDR3 sequences, with 12% to 15% as singletons. Sequencing was performed on blood. The receptors come from a woman younger than 30 with Graves' hyperthyroidism.

There are many counts of this clonotype. The J gene is TRBJ2-7, the V gene TRBV13; no clear D. The CDR3 covers 14 residues. Trimming left V 4 bases short and J 0 bases short, with 10 bases between. The germline V gene encodes CDR1 PRHDT and CDR2 FYEKMQ (reference sequence). The DNA for the CDR3 is TGTGCCAGCAGCTCCGTATCGAGCTCCTACGAGCAGTACTTC. This codes for CASSSVSSSYEQYF.

About this clonotype: A much bigger clone sits one base away, suggesting this may be a read error. The gene calls are TRBV2 and TRBJ2-1; 9 positions agree with TRBD2. The CDR3 has 15 amino acids. Germline loops: CDR1 SNHLY, CDR2 FYNNEI. V trimming: 5 bases; J trimming: 7 bases; junction bases outside the gene matches: 9. The CDR3 DNA is TGTGCCAGCAGTAAAGGGCTAGCGGGAATGAATGAGCAGTTCTTC. Translating gives CASSKGLAGMNEQFF.

As DNA, the CDR3 is TGTGCCACCAGCAGGTCTGGGACAGGGAGGGCCTCCTACGAGCAGTACTTC. Residues: CATSRSGTGRASYEQYF. This rearrangement joins TRBV15 to TRBJ2-7, with 9 nucleotides matching TRBD1. Germline loops: CDR1 LNHNV, CDR2 YYDKDF (reference sequence). The J segment lost 0 bases and the V segment lost 3 bases, leaving 9 bases of the junction unmatched. CDR3 length: 17 residues.

The chain is built from TRBV24-1 and TRBJ2-1; TRBD2 aligns across 7 bases. The J call may be mistaken, given a closer DNA end match to TRBJ2-7. Germline values: CDR1 KGHDR, CDR2 SFDVKD. This CDR3 comprises 18 residues. For the CDR3, the DNA is TGTGCCACCAGTGATCCGGGACCTAGCGGAGGCTCCTACAATGAGCAGTACTTC. Its translation is CATSDPGPSGGSYNEQYF.

Points on this clonotype: One end of the junction is discordant with germline, which a read error may explain. The J gene is TRBJ1-1, the V gene TRBV14; unclear D gene. Per germline, CDR1 SGHDN and CDR2 FVKESK. The CDR3 covers 18 residues. The CDR3 region is CTSSQGRELVFMNTEAFF. In nucleotides, the CDR3 is TGTACCAGCAGCCAAGGGAGGGAATTGGTATTCATGAACACTGAAGCTTTCTTT.

This clonotype was seen ten or more times. V and J are TRBV20-1 and TRBJ1-6; D gene ambiguous. V was cut by 4 bases and J by 6 bases, with 7 bases left in between. This CDR3 region has 12 residues. Germline V gene sequence: CDR1 DFQATT, CDR2 SNEGSKA (reference sequence). The CDR3: CSAKGSNSPLHF. CDR3 DNA: TGCAGTGCTAAAGGGTCTAATTCACCCCTCCACTTT.

The sample holds a few counts of this clonotype. The rearrangement joins TRBV29-1 to TRBJ1-1; D is perhaps TRBD1 (5 bases). From germline, CDR1 is SQVTM and CDR2 ANQGSEA. CDR3 length: 14 amino acids. Deletions cut 3 bases from V and 7 bases from J, with 18 bases between. CDR3 DNA sequence: TGCAGCGTTGACCATGGGGGGGGGTGGGATGAAGCTTTCTTT. Its protein is CSVDHGGGWDEAFF.